Following are 23 T cell receptor beta chains from one sample sequenced in a study of OX40 agonist ivuxolimab in advanced cancers. Here immunoSEQ multiplex PCR was the method, and the copy in TCRdb shows in-frame clones only, minus some. Of over 70,000 clones listed, approximately 90% are singletons. Sample: CD4+ or CD8+ T cells sorted from blood, taken in a trial of the OX40 agonist ivuxolimab. The receptors come from an adult with an advanced solid tumor such as melanoma, head and neck, liver or kidney cancer.

A few counts support this clone. V gene TRBV5-5 combines with J gene TRBJ1-1, with unresolved D. Germline V lookup: CDR1 SGHKS, CDR2 YYEKEE (reference sequence). This CDR3 has 14 amino acids. Trimming pared 6 bases from V and 0 bases from J, leaving 12 bases between. CDR3 sequence (DNA): TGTGCCAGCACCCAGTCACAGTTGAACACTGAAGCTTTCTTT. Translating it yields CASTQSQLNTEAFF.

V and J are TRBV7-8 and TRBJ1-1, with a possible D match to TRBD1 (5 bases). The CDR3 spans 18 residues. CDR1 is SGHVS and CDR2 is FQNEAQ in the germline V gene. V was shortened by 3 bases and J by 6 bases, with 26 bases between the two germline ends. The CDR3 loop is CASSFRSGSGRIKAEAFF. In DNA form, the CDR3 reads TGTGCCAGCAGCTTCAGGAGCGGGTCAGGGAGGATTAAGGCTGAAGCTTTCTTT.

The chain uses TRBV6-4 and TRBJ2-5; 7 bases are a match to TRBD1. Trimming took 6 bases from V and 2 from J; bases not matched to a gene: 6. CDR1 is MRHNA and CDR2 is SNTAGT in the germline V gene. The CDR3 is 14 amino acids. The CDR3 coding sequence is TGTGCCAGCAGATCCCCGGGACAGCAAGAGACCCAGTACTTC. Encoded protein: CASRSPGQQETQYF.

The chain combines TRBV5-1 with TRBJ2-3; 9 nucleotides agree with TRBD2. The junction had 8 bases not matched to a gene; V was cut back by 7 bases and J by 2 bases. Germline CDR1 is SGHRS and CDR2 is YFSETQ. This CDR3 contains 15 residues. CDR3 bases: TGCGCCAGCTCGGGACTAGCCGGTAACACAGATACGCAGTATTTT. Its protein product is CASSGLAGNTDTQYF.

The V call is TRBV10-3, the J call TRBJ2-5; the D call may be TRBD1 or TRBD2 (5 bases each). V lost 6 bases, J lost 4 bases, and 18 bases lay in between. The CDR3 totals 15 residues. Germline CDR1 reads ENHRY; CDR2 reads SYGVKD. CDR3 DNA sequence: TGTGCCATCAGCCCCGGGGCCCCCGGGCCAGAGACCCAGTACTTC. Encoded protein: CAISPGAPGPETQYF.

The chain couples TRBV5-1 to TRBJ1-1; D unresolved. The CDR3 loop spans 14 amino acids. The germline gives CDR1 SGHRS, CDR2 YFSETQ. The V end lost 1 base, the J end lost 4 bases, and 11 bases lay between the germline ends. The CDR3 bases are TGCGCCAGCAGCTTGATGGAGGGAAGCACTGAAGCTTTCTTT. Protein sequence: CASSLMEGSTEAFF.

This rearrangement joins TRBV5-4 to TRBJ2-3, with 7 bases aligning to TRBD1. Per the germline V gene, CDR1 is SGHNT and CDR2 is YYREEE (reference sequence). The CDR3 covers 13 residues. The V and J ends lost 4 bases and 7 bases, in that order; junction bases with no gene match: 6. CDR3 DNA sequence: TGTGCCAGCAGCCAGACGACAGGGAATACGCAGTATTTT. It yields the protein CASSQTTGNTQYF.

The chain couples TRBV7-9 to TRBJ2-1; no clear D gene. CDR1 and CDR2 from the germline V gene are SEHNR and FQNEAQ (reference sequence). With 5 bases removed from V and 5 bases from J, the gap between germline ends came to 10 bases. The CDR3 sequence is 13 residues long. CDR3 residues: CASSLTQDNEQFF. For the CDR3, the DNA is TGTGCCAGCAGCCTTACTCAGGACAATGAGCAGTTCTTC.

The V call is TRBV5-1, the J call TRBJ2-7; D may be TRBD1 (6 bases). V lost 3 bases, J lost 2 bases, and 9 bases lay in between. CDR1 and CDR2 (germline): SGHRS, YFSETQ. This CDR3 spans 13 amino acids. CDR3 coding DNA: TGCGCCAGCAGCTATGGACAGACCTACGAGCAGTACTTC. Protein sequence: CASSYGQTYEQYF.

This chain connects TRBV11-2 to TRBJ2-1; 13 bases fit TRBD2. J gave up 9 bases and V 5 bases, and 13 bases lay outside the gene matches. CDR1 and CDR2 from the germline V gene are SGHAT and FQNNGV. The CDR3 covers 17 residues. The CDR3 sequence is CASSQFGLAGVKGEQFF. The CDR3 DNA follows: TGTGCCAGCAGCCAGTTTGGACTAGCGGGAGTTAAGGGTGAGCAGTTCTTC.

This chain uses TRBV29-1 with TRBJ2-7; D is undetermined. The CDR3 consists of 10 residues. The germline V gene has CDR1 SQVTM and CDR2 ANQGSEA. V was pared by 4 bases and J by 5 bases, with 6 bases between. Written as DNA, the CDR3 is TGCAGCGTTGCGACTCACGAGCAGTACTTC. Its protein product is CSVATHEQYF.

The chain links TRBV2 to TRBJ2-3, with 12 positions matching TRBD2. Germline CDR1 is SNHLY and CDR2 is FYNNEI. V was clipped by 4 bases and J by 1 base; unmatched bases: 3. The CDR3 sequence is 16 residues long. The CDR3: CASSVRLAGGTDTQYF. The CDR3 DNA reads TGTGCCAGCAGTGTGCGACTAGCGGGAGGCACAGATACGCAGTATTTT.

The V call is TRBV28, the J call TRBJ2-1, with D maybe TRBD2 (6 bases). Germline CDR1 is MDHEN and CDR2 is SYDVKM. This CDR3 has 16 residues. The V end lost 8 bases, the J end lost 5 bases, and 22 bases lay between the germline ends. CDR3 DNA: TGTGCCAGCGGTCCCGACTCGGGAGTGGGGAACAATGAGCAGTTCTTC. Translated, it gives CASGPDSGVGNNEQFF.

This clone was seen just once. The chain has TRBV5-4 and TRBJ2-2, with D tentatively TRBD2 (5 bases). Germline V CDR1 and CDR2: SGHNT, YYREEE (reference sequence). Trimming took 4 bases from V and 6 from J, leaving 13 bases between them. The CDR3 is 14 residues long. The CDR3 nucleotides are TGTGCCAGCAGCCCACTTAGGACTTCCGGGGAGCTGTTTTTT. Its protein is CASSPLRTSGELFF.

This clone was detected a few times. The V gene is TRBV10-3, the J gene TRBJ1-1; 8 nucleotides line up with TRBD1. This CDR3 has 15 residues. With V trimmed by 5 bases and J by 0 bases, 5 bases remained unmatched. The V gene's germline CDR1 is ENHRY and CDR2 SYGVKD. This CDR3 reads CAISKGQGMNTEAFF. The CDR3, as DNA: TGTGCCATCAGTAAAGGACAGGGAATGAACACTGAAGCTTTCTTT.

This chain uses TRBV30 with TRBJ2-3; 9 bases agree with TRBD1. The CDR3 runs to 12 residues. The germline CDR1 and CDR2 sequences are GTSNPN and SVGIG (reference sequence). V trimming: 5 bases; J trimming: 4 bases; junction bases outside the gene matches: 1. CDR3 loop: CAWGTGPDTQYF. For the CDR3, the DNA is TGTGCCTGGGGGACAGGGCCAGATACGCAGTATTTT.

The chain carries TRBV7-8 and TRBJ2-1, with D tentatively TRBD2 (5 bases). CDR1 SGHVS and CDR2 FQNEAQ come from the germline V gene. The CDR3 is 15 residues long. V dropped 5 bases and J dropped 2 bases, with 13 bases sitting between them. The CDR3 loop is CASSAPVGTYNEQFF. The CDR3, as DNA: TGTGCCAGCAGCGCCCCAGTCGGGACCTACAATGAGCAGTTCTTC.

The chain uses TRBV20-1 and TRBJ2-1; D uncertain. The ends were cut back, 8 bases at V and 13 bases at J, with 15 bases in the middle. This CDR3 contains 10 residues. Germline V gene sequence: CDR1 DFQATT, CDR2 SNEGSKA (reference sequence). In DNA form, the CDR3 reads TGCAGTTCCTCGATCCTACGACAGTTCTTC. Translation gives CSSSILRQFF.

This rearrangement joins TRBV7-2 to TRBJ2-1; D unresolved. CDR3 length: 16 residues. The V end was cut by 1 base, the J end by 0 bases, with 10 bases between. Germline V gene lookup returns CDR1 SGHTA and CDR2 FQGNSA. This chain's CDR3 is CASSLGRGSSYNEQFF. The CDR3 DNA is TGTGCCAGCAGCTTAGGTCGAGGTTCCTCCTACAATGAGCAGTTCTTC. Full variable domain (missing parts from reference TRBV7-2 and TRBJ2-1): GAGVSQSPSNKVTEKGKDVELRCDPISGHTALYWYRQSLGQGLEFLIYFQGNSAPDKSGLPSDRFSAERTGGSVSTLTIQRTQQEDSAVYLCASSLGRGSSYNEQFFGPGTRLTVL.

Only a few counts were recorded for this clone. The rearrangement joins TRBV2 to TRBJ2-3; D perhaps matches TRBD2 (6 bases). Deletions cut 6 bases from V and 0 bases from J, with 13 bases between. Germline V gene sequence: CDR1 SNHLY, CDR2 FYNNEI. CDR3 length: 15 residues. The CDR3 nucleotides are TGTGCCAGCAGGGGGTTTGCGGGAAGCACAGATACGCAGTATTTT. Amino acid sequence: CASRGFAGSTDTQYF.

The V gene is TRBV30, the J gene TRBJ2-3; D perhaps matches TRBD2 (6 bases). The germline CDR1 and CDR2 sequences are GTSNPN and SVGIG (reference sequence). V was trimmed by 4 bases and J by 6 bases, leaving 17 bases between them. There are 14 residues in the CDR3. The CDR3 protein is CAWTGGSLRDTQYF. The CDR3 DNA sequence: TGTGCCTGGACTGGAGGGTCTCTACGGGATACGCAGTATTTT.

In its sample, this clone was seen once. The chain uses TRBV27 and TRBJ2-7, with 8 bases fitting TRBD2. With V trimmed by 7 bases and J by 1 base, 6 bases remained unmatched. The CDR3 consists of 14 residues. The germline gives CDR1 MNHEY, CDR2 SMNVEV (reference sequence). The CDR3 loop is CASKIAGGSYEQYF. DNA of the CDR3: TGTGCCAGCAAGATCGCGGGAGGTTCCTACGAGCAGTACTTC.

This clone has just a few counts. V usage is TRBV5-6 and J usage is TRBJ2-1, with D possibly matching TRBD2 (6 bases). There are 17 residues in the CDR3. Trimming pared 3 bases from V and 1 base from J, leaving 17 bases between. Germline assignment: CDR1 SGHDT and CDR2 YYEEEE. The CDR3 coding sequence is TGTGCCAGCAGCTCGTTCAGGGTGGGAGGATCCTACAATGAGCAGTTCTTC. Translated, it gives CASSSFRVGGSYNEQFF.